This TCR beta chain derives from a study of Graves' ophthalmopathy and Graves' hyperthyroidism. Regarding the study as a whole: Ophthalmopathy could be told apart from stable hyperthyroidism by a 13-signature model (about 89% sensitivity, 70% to 84% specificity).

The V gene's germline CDR1 is MGHRA and CDR2 YSYEKL. The CDR3 consists of 15 residues. Trimming shortened V by 1 base and J by 6 bases, and 10 bases separated the two germline ends. Amplified material comprised TCR beta CDR3 regions derived from RNA transcripts. HTBI primers served in a first-round RT-PCR, which a second-round multiplex PCR followed. Each CDR3 protein gets one entry after TCRdb re-called the multiplex PCR reads with MiXCR. Of about 600,000 distinct CDR3 sequences detected, 35% to 40% appear once; the ten largest clones hold about 4.6%. This clonotype was observed a few times. Its antigen is not known.

The TCR sequence derives from an adult man with Graves' hyperthyroidism. The sequenced material came from peripheral blood or thyroid tissue (not recorded which). The V gene is TRBV4-1, the J gene TRBJ1-6; the D gene is possibly TRBD1 (6 bases). CDR3 amino acids: CASSQVQGSNSPLHF. In DNA, the CDR3 is TGCGCCAGCAGCCAAGTACAGGGCTCTAATTCACCCCTCCACTTT.